This T cell receptor beta chain derives from a study of blood T cells in healthy people across ages. This clonotype was counted between two and nine times. With a J-beta primer mix and a sample-barcoded 5' primer, a second PCR ran 7 to 11 cycles. TCRdb re-derived calls from the 5' RACE reads in MiXCR, one entry per CDR3 protein. Here the sample spans some 760,000 distinct CDR3 sequences, 20% to 25% being singletons. Trimming took 5 bases from V and 1 from J, leaving 8 bases between them. This CDR3 spans 13 amino acids. The same sample was also studied in work on T cells of mothers and their children. That source notes: Donors comprised a few healthy Caucasian mothers plus their six children. The authors detected no persistent microchimeric T cell clones.

Material: blood. This receptor was obtained from a boy younger than 18 in good health. The rearrangement joins TRBV12-3 or TRBV12-4 to TRBJ1-1; D not resolved. The CDR3 protein is CASSQVSNTEAFF. The CDR3 nucleotides read TGTGCCAGCAGTCAGGTTTCGAACACTGAAGCTTTCTTT.